Shown below are 29 T cell receptor beta chains from a single sample sequenced in a study of T cells in Graves' hyperthyroidism and ophthalmopathy. RNA transcripts served as the template for amplifying TCR beta CDR3 regions. Initially, a first-round RT-PCR of the TCR CDR3 employed the HTBI primer set. A single record per CDR3 protein comes from TCRdb applying MiXCR to the multiplex PCR reads. The data hold fewer than 550,000 distinct CDR3 sequences, with approximately 25% observed a single time. The source material was blood. The receptors come from a woman in her thirties with Graves' ophthalmopathy.

This clonotype was seen repeatedly, ten times or more. This sequence joins TRBV6-1 and TRBJ1-1; the D gene is possibly TRBD1 (6 bases). V dropped 8 bases and J dropped 4 bases, with 17 bases sitting between them. Germline CDR1 is MNHNS and CDR2 is SASEGT. The CDR3 is 14 amino acids. Written as DNA, the CDR3 is TGTGCCAGCGGAAAACAGGGAGGGGCCACTGAAGCTTTCTTT. It specifies CASGKQGGATEAFF.

This clonotype was seen at least ten times. J is TRBJ1-1 and V is TRBV6-2 or TRBV6-3; no reliable D call. This CDR3 region has 13 residues. The V and J ends lost 0 bases and 4 bases respectively, with 6 bases between them. The germline V gene has CDR1 MNHEY and CDR2 SVGEGT. For the CDR3, the DNA is TGTGCCAGCAGTTACTCTCTTAGCACTGAAGCTTTCTTT. Translation gives CASSYSLSTEAFF.

Ten or more counts support this clonotype. The chain is built from TRBV6-5 and TRBJ2-7; TRBD2 might be the D (6 bases). The germline gives CDR1 MNHEY, CDR2 SVGAGI. The length of the CDR3 is 13 residues. The V end lost 6 bases, the J end lost 6 bases, and 15 bases lay between the germline ends. The CDR3, as DNA: TGTGCCAGCAGAAATCTAGCGTCGGGCGAGCAGTACTTC. Protein: CASRNLASGEQYF.

To note about this clonotype: A junction end diverges from the germline sequence, so it may reflect a read error. This rearrangement joins TRBV6-1 to TRBJ1-2; D uncertain. The germline CDR1 and CDR2 sequences are MNHNS and SASEGT. The CDR3 consists of 12 residues. CDR3 in DNA: TGTACCAGCAGTGCGGGCAGCTATGGCTACACCTTC. Translation gives CTSSAGSYGYTF.

This clonotype was picked up many times. This chain uses TRBV2 with TRBJ1-2, with 9 nucleotides matching TRBD1. The CDR3 runs 17 residues. Germline V gene lookup returns CDR1 SNHLY and CDR2 FYNNEI. V was pared by 0 bases and J by 7 bases, with 12 bases of the junction left unmatched. In DNA, the CDR3 is TGTGCCAGCAGTGAAGCATTCGACAGGGGGGAATTATTTGGCTACACCTTC. This gives the protein CASSEAFDRGELFGYTF.

The chain combines TRBV28 with TRBJ2-7; no firm D call. The CDR3 loop spans 11 amino acids. With 6 bases removed from V and 7 bases from J, the gap between germline ends came to 10 bases. Looked up from germline, CDR1 is MDHEN and CDR2 is SYDVKM. CDR3: CASSNWREQYF. The CDR3 region has the DNA TGTGCCAGCAGCAACTGGAGAGAGCAGTACTTC.

This chain links TRBV19 with TRBJ2-7, with 9 nucleotides matching TRBD1. The junction had 8 bases not matched to a gene; V was cut back by 6 bases and J by 5 bases. The germline V gene encodes CDR1 LNHDA and CDR2 SQIVND (reference sequence). CDR3 length: 14 residues. This chain's CDR3 is CASRRDRVKDEQYF. The CDR3 bases are TGTGCCAGTAGGAGGGACAGGGTCAAGGACGAGCAGTACTTC. The variable domain in full, with the rest retrieved from reference TRBV19 and TRBJ2-7, is DGGITQSPKYLFRKEGQNVTLSCEQNLNHDAMYWYRQDPGQGLRLIYYSQIVNDFQKGDIAEGYSVSREKKESFPLTVTSAQKNPTAFYLCASRRDRVKDEQYFGPGTRLTVT.

This clonotype came up many times. The rearrangement joins TRBV12-3 or TRBV12-4 to TRBJ1-2; D is undetermined. The V end was cut by 1 base, the J end by 0 bases, with 12 bases between. CDR3 size: 16 residues. The CDR3 DNA follows: TGTGCCAGCAGTTTAGGGACTCGCCTTACTAACTATGGCTACACCTTC. Translating it yields CASSLGTRLTNYGYTF.

In its sample, this clonotype was seen many times. J is TRBJ2-7 and V is TRBV7-9; TRBD1 matches at 7 bases. Unmatched junction bases numbered 11, after V lost 1 base and J lost 11 bases. The germline gives CDR1 SEHNR, CDR2 FQNEAQ (reference sequence). The CDR3 has 14 amino acids. CDR3 DNA sequence: TGTGCCAGCAGCTTAGAGTACAGGGGCACAGAAAAGTACTTC. Its protein is CASSLEYRGTEKYF.

This clonotype was recorded many times. This chain connects TRBV10-2 to TRBJ2-6; 9 bases fit TRBD1. CDR3 length: 16 residues. The germline gives CDR1 WSHSY, CDR2 SAAADI. Trimming cost V 6 bases and J 1 base; bases outside gene matches: 4. In DNA form, the CDR3 reads TGCGCCAGCAGCGCGACAGGGGGGTCTGGGGCCAACGTCCTGACTTTC. This gives the protein CASSATGGSGANVLTF.

The chain joins TRBV28 to TRBJ2-2; D uncertain. Germline V gives CDR1 MDHEN, CDR2 SYDVKM. The V end was cut by 4 bases, the J end by 1 base, with 7 bases between. This CDR3 spans 14 amino acids. DNA for the CDR3: TGTGCCAGCAGTTCGGTAGGGAACACCGGGGAGCTGTTTTTT. Residues: CASSSVGNTGELFF.

At least ten counts were recorded for this clonotype. V gene TRBV7-9 combines with J gene TRBJ2-5; 7 nucleotides agree with TRBD2. V dropped 2 bases and J dropped 1; count of bases not matched to a gene: 4. CDR1 and CDR2 from the germline V gene are SEHNR and FQNEAQ (reference sequence). The CDR3 is 15 amino acids. CDR3 DNA: TGTGCCAGCAGCTTATTCGGGACTACCCAAGAGACCCAGTACTTC. Translated, it gives CASSLFGTTQETQYF. The entire variable domain, with the rest obtained from reference TRBV7-9 and TRBJ2-5, is as follows: DTGVSQNPRHKITKRGQNVTFRCDPISEHNRLYWYRQTLGQGPEFLTYFQNEAQLEKSRLLSDRFSAERPKGSFSTLEIQRTEQGDSAMYLCASSLFGTTQETQYFGPGTRLLVL.

In its sample, this clonotype was seen a few times. The rearrangement links TRBV10-3 to TRBJ2-5, with a weak D call TRBD2 (6 bases). Germline lookup yields CDR1 ENHRY and CDR2 SYGVKD. The V end lost 7 bases, the J end lost 5 bases, and 17 bases lay between the germline ends. This CDR3 is 14 amino acids long. The CDR3 protein is CAITPTPGGETQYF. The CDR3 DNA is TGTGCCATCACCCCGACCCCTGGAGGGGAGACCCAGTACTTC.

This clonotype was found many times. The V call is TRBV12-3 or TRBV12-4, the J call TRBJ2-7, with 10 nucleotides matching TRBD2. J gave up 5 bases and V 7 bases, and 11 bases lay outside the gene matches. This CDR3 has 15 residues. CDR3: CASNQRGSGGNEQYF. CDR3 nucleotide sequence: TGTGCCAGCAACCAAAGGGGTAGCGGGGGGAACGAGCAGTACTTC.

This clonotype was picked up a small number of times. A much larger clonotype is one base distant, so this may be a read error. The DNA for the CDR3 is TGCAGCGTTGACGTGCATCGCTCGACAGACGCCTGTGGCTACACCTTC. Protein sequence: CSVDVHRSTDACGYTF. The J gene is TRBJ1-2, the V gene TRBV29-1; TRBD1 is a possible D gene (5 bases). V lost 3 bases and J lost 7, with 24 bases in between. The germline V gene has CDR1 SQVTM and CDR2 ANQGSEA. CDR3 length equals 16 residues.

This clonotype has at least ten counts. The rearrangement joins TRBV20-1 to TRBJ1-5, with TRBD1 as a possible D gene (6 bases). V gave up 6 bases and J gave up 0 bases, with 12 bases separating them. The CDR3 runs 14 residues. Germline V lookup: CDR1 DFQATT, CDR2 SNEGSKA (reference sequence). CDR3 protein: CSARDTHSNQPQHF. The CDR3 region has the DNA TGCAGTGCAAGGGACACACATAGCAATCAGCCCCAGCATTTT.

Only a few counts were recorded for this clonotype. At one boundary the junction diverges from the germline segment, which might be a read error. The chain recombines TRBV6-5 with TRBJ1-1, with D uncertain. CDR3 size: 13 residues. Germline CDR1 MNHEY, CDR2 SVGAGI. This CDR3 is CASSSYTNAEAFF. CDR3 nucleotides: TGTGCCAGCAGTTCCTACACGAACGCTGAAGCTTTCTTT.

This clonotype was counted ten times or more. This chain connects TRBV10-3 to TRBJ1-5; the match to TRBD1 covers 9 bases. CDR1 ENHRY and CDR2 SYGVKD come from the germline V gene. The V and J ends lost 6 bases and 7 bases, in that order; junction bases with no gene match: 10. CDR3 length: 15 amino acids. As DNA, the CDR3 is TGTGCCATCAGCGAAGACAGGGGGGCTAGGCAGCCCCAGCATTTT. Protein sequence: CAISEDRGARQPQHF.

This clonotype was picked up many times. J is TRBJ1-4 and V is TRBV11-1, with D possibly being TRBD1 (6 bases). V was clipped by 1 base and J by 1 base, with 10 bases between them. There are 16 residues in the CDR3. Germline V gives CDR1 SGHAT, CDR2 FQDESV (reference sequence). The CDR3 DNA follows: TGTGCCAGCAGCTTAGTGGCAGGGGAAACTAATGAAAAACTGTTTTTT. It encodes CASSLVAGETNEKLFF.

At least ten counts were recorded for this clonotype. The gene calls are TRBV10-3 and TRBJ2-2; 14 bases are shared with TRBD2. The CDR3 extends over 18 amino acids. After removal of 2 bases from V and 1 base from J, the junction contained 3 bases not matched to a gene. CDR1 ENHRY and CDR2 SYGVKD come from the germline V gene. The CDR3 protein is CAISERTSGGKNTGELFF. The CDR3 nucleotides read TGTGCCATCAGTGAGCGGACTAGCGGGGGGAAGAACACCGGGGAGCTGTTTTTT.

The chain employs TRBV2 and TRBJ1-2; 12 bases match TRBD1. The CDR3 is made up of 15 amino acids. V shed 5 bases, J shed 6 bases, and the junction held 7 bases outside the gene matches. Germline CDR1 is SNHLY and CDR2 is FYNNEI. CDR3 bases: TGTGCCAGCAGTCGGGACAGGGGGCGAGTGGATGGCTACACCTTC. Encoded protein: CASSRDRGRVDGYTF.

This clonotype was counted only a few times. The chain is built from TRBV3-1 and TRBJ2-7; D ambiguous. Germline V gene data show CDR1 as LGHDT and CDR2 as YNNKEL (reference sequence). The CDR3 extends over 13 amino acids. Trimming took off 0 bases at V and 4 bases at J, with 7 bases between the two ends. The CDR3, as DNA: TGTGCCAGCAGCCAAGAGGATTTTTACGAGCAGTACTTC. Its translation is CASSQEDFYEQYF.

This clonotype occurred a few times. The chain carries TRBV19 and TRBJ1-5; D may be TRBD1 (6 bases). The CDR3 contains 14 residues. Germline V gene lookup returns CDR1 LNHDA and CDR2 SQIVND (reference sequence). The V end lost 5 bases, the J end lost 4 bases, and 12 bases lay between the germline ends. The CDR3 DNA is TGTGCCAGTAGTTCGTCAGGGGCAAATCAGCCCCAGCATTTT. Translating gives CASSSSGANQPQHF.

CDR3 sequence reads: CASSRTTQSQPQHF. The DNA of the CDR3 is TGTGCCAGTAGTAGGACAACACAAAGTCAGCCCCAGCATTTT. This sequence joins TRBV19 and TRBJ1-5; possible D gene TRBD1, 5 bases. The CDR3 extends over 14 amino acids. V lost 4 bases and J 6 bases, leaving 13 bases between the germline ends. CDR1 and CDR2 from the germline V gene are LNHDA and SQIVND (reference sequence).

The chain joins TRBV6-1 to TRBJ1-5; D is unclear. The germline V gene encodes CDR1 MNHNS and CDR2 SASEGT. Trimming left V 8 bases short and J 9 bases short, with 11 bases between. This CDR3 has 11 residues. Here the CDR3 DNA reads TGTGCCAGCGAAGGTTTGGGGCCCCAGCATTTT. Encoded protein: CASEGLGPQHF.

The chain employs TRBV15 and TRBJ2-7; the D gene is possibly TRBD2 (5 bases). Trimming left V 4 bases short and J 6 bases short, with 16 bases between. CDR1 and CDR2 (germline): LNHNV, YYDKDF (reference sequence). This CDR3 comprises 14 residues. The CDR3 DNA sequence: TGTGCCACCAGCACCCTTCAGCGGTCCGGCGAGCAGTACTTC. As protein: CATSTLQRSGEQYF.

This CDR3 reads CASSRSGDGYTF. Written as DNA, the CDR3 is TGTGCCAGCAGTCGGTCCGGGGATGGCTACACCTTC. V gene TRBV12-3 or TRBV12-4 combines with J gene TRBJ1-2; D gene unclear. Trimming pared 5 bases from V and 6 bases from J, leaving 10 bases between. The CDR3 consists of 12 residues.

In its sample, this clonotype was seen many times. The V gene is TRBV11-2, the J gene TRBJ1-2, with TRBD1 matching over 8 bases. The CDR3 loop spans 15 amino acids. V was pared by 1 base and J by 0 bases, with 1 base of the junction left unmatched. CDR1 is SGHAT, CDR2 FQNNGV, per germline. CDR3 nucleotides: TGTGCCAGCAGCTTAGCAGGGGGCCCTAACTATGGCTACACCTTC. It specifies CASSLAGGPNYGYTF.

In this sample, this clonotype turned up many times. The chain recombines TRBV30 with TRBJ2-2; TRBD2 is a possible D gene (6 bases). V was shortened by 3 bases and J by 1 base, with 12 bases between the two germline ends. The CDR3 loop spans 15 amino acids. Germline V gene lookup returns CDR1 GTSNPN and CDR2 SVGIG (reference sequence). The CDR3: CAWRPGLLNTGELFF. The CDR3 nucleotides read TGTGCCTGGAGACCGGGACTCCTGAACACCGGGGAGCTGTTTTTT.